These 27 T cell receptor beta chains originate from one sample sequenced in a study of neurological immune-mediated disorders (dated by TCRdb to the late 2010s). The receptor library was made with 5' RACE. The sequencer listed for this sample is Illumina HiSeq 2500. Through fastp at Q25 and MiXCR, TCRdb rebuilt clones from the public reads, retaining in-frame beta chains. Entries that share a CDR3 protein sequence are merged under the most common genes and DNA. The sample table contains approximately 65,000 distinct CDR3 sequences; only one count was recorded for approximately 4.1% of them. The ten top clones hold more than 2.5% of the sample. The specimen was PBMCs. All receptors derive from a man aged 50 or older with multiple sclerosis.

This clonotype was observed at least ten times. The J gene is TRBJ1-3, the V gene TRBV7-9; 8 bases match TRBD1. Unmatched junction bases numbered 5, after V lost 5 bases and J lost 8 bases. Germline V CDR1 and CDR2: SEHNR, FQNEAQ (reference sequence). This CDR3 region has 13 residues. The DNA for the CDR3 is TGTGCCAGCAGCATATCGACAGGGGACACCATATATTTT. It codes for CASSISTGDTIYF. Full variable domain (remainder filled in from reference TRBV7-9 and TRBJ1-3): DTGVSQNPRHKITKRGQNVTFRCDPISEHNRLYWYRQTLGQGPEFLTYFQNEAQLEKSRLLSDRFSAERPKGSFSTLEIQRTEQGDSAMYLCASSISTGDTIYFGEGSWLTVV.

Ten or more counts support this clonotype. The rearrangement joins TRBV4-1 to TRBJ2-2, with no clear D. Trimming shortened V by 2 bases and J by 0 bases, and 10 bases separated the two germline ends. CDR1 is MGHRA, CDR2 YSYEKL, per germline. The CDR3 covers 16 residues. The CDR3 sequence: CASSQPPRPNTGELFF. The CDR3, as DNA: TGCGCCAGCAGCCAACCCCCCCGGCCGAACACCGGGGAGCTGTTTTTT.

This clonotype was seen at least ten times. The chain is built from TRBV5-1 and TRBJ1-5; D gene uncertain. Germline CDR1 reads SGHRS; CDR2 reads YFSETQ. V was pared by 4 bases and J by 7 bases, with 18 bases between. The CDR3 runs to 15 residues. The CDR3 sequence: CASSPGEGYGQPQHF. The DNA for the CDR3 is TGCGCCAGCAGCCCCGGCGAGGGTTATGGACAGCCCCAGCATTTT.

At least ten counts were recorded for this clonotype. This sequence joins TRBV10-2 and TRBJ1-5, with 10 bases that match TRBD1. Germline values: CDR1 WSHSY, CDR2 SAAADI. V shed 8 bases, J shed 6 bases, and the junction held 4 bases outside the gene matches. The CDR3 has 13 residues. The chain's CDR3 is CASGDRGSQPQHF. CDR3 in DNA: TGCGCCAGCGGGGACAGGGGCAGTCAGCCCCAGCATTTT.

This clonotype occurred many times. The chain employs TRBV20-1 and TRBJ2-7; 8 bases fit TRBD1. Unmatched junction bases numbered 2, after V lost 3 bases and J lost 4 bases. Germline V gene lookup returns CDR1 DFQATT and CDR2 SNEGSKA (reference sequence). This CDR3 is 12 amino acids long. The CDR3 nucleotides are TGCAGTGCTAGGACAGGGGTTTACGAGCAGTACGTC. It codes for CSARTGVYEQYV.

J is TRBJ2-5 and V is TRBV20-1; 9 bases map to TRBD1. This CDR3 is built from 15 residues. Unmatched junction bases numbered 10, after V lost 6 bases and J lost 2 bases. Germline loops: CDR1 DFQATT, CDR2 SNEGSKA (reference sequence). The CDR3 here is CSAGDWTGEQETQYF. The DNA of the CDR3 is TGCAGTGCGGGTGACTGGACAGGGGAACAAGAGACCCAGTACTTC.

The sample holds one count of this clonotype. The rearrangement links TRBV6-1 to TRBJ1-1, with D hard to call. The CDR3 consists of 12 residues. V shed 6 bases and J shed 1 base, with 6 bases lying between them. Germline V gives CDR1 MNHNS, CDR2 SASEGT. CDR3 loop: CASSSGNTEAFF. The CDR3 bases are TGTGCCAGCAGCTCGGGGAACACTGAAGCTTTCTTT.

This clonotype has at least ten counts. This chain uses TRBV20-1 with TRBJ1-2; 8 nucleotides align to TRBD1. CDR1 is DFQATT and CDR2 is SNEGSKA in the germline V gene (reference sequence). This CDR3 has 15 residues. The ends lost 0 bases at V and 4 bases at J; junction bases unmatched: 7. The CDR3 nucleotides read TGCAGTGCTAGAGATACGGGACAGGCTTCCTATGGCTACACCTTC. This sequence encodes CSARDTGQASYGYTF.

In this sample, this clonotype turned up a few times. CDR3 loop: CSVSGTGEAFF. The CDR3, as DNA: TGCAGCGTTAGCGGGACAGGTGAAGCTTTCTTT. V usage is TRBV29-1 and J usage is TRBJ1-1, with 8 bases fitting TRBD1. CDR1 is SQVTM, CDR2 ANQGSEA, per germline. V shed 5 bases and J 7 bases; nucleotides not matched to a gene: 3. The CDR3 runs 11 residues.

This clonotype was seen at least ten times. V gene TRBV5-1 combines with J gene TRBJ2-5, with 9 bases matching TRBD1. Germline CDR1 is SGHRS and CDR2 is YFSETQ. The junction had 0 bases not matched to a gene; V was cut back by 0 bases and J by 0 bases. The CDR3 is made up of 15 amino acids. CDR3 in amino acids: CASSLGDRDQETQYF. CDR3 DNA sequence: TGCGCCAGCAGCTTGGGGGACAGGGACCAAGAGACCCAGTACTTC.

This clonotype was counted at least ten times. This CDR3 reads CASSYMQDTEAFF. CDR3 DNA: TGTGCCAGCAGTTACATGCAGGACACTGAAGCTTTCTTT. The rearrangement uses TRBV6-5 and TRBJ1-1; no definite D call. The CDR3 runs to 13 residues. V lost 2 bases, J lost 3 bases, and 7 bases lay in between. Per the germline V gene, CDR1 is MNHEY and CDR2 is SVGAGI.

This clonotype was counted many times. The rearrangement joins TRBV10-2 to TRBJ2-3; D remains ambiguous. From germline, CDR1 is WSHSY and CDR2 SAAADI. CDR3 size: 12 residues. V dropped 8 bases and J dropped 1 base, with 7 bases sitting between them. CDR3 protein: CASQPGTDTQYF. The CDR3 DNA sequence: TGCGCCAGCCAACCAGGCACAGATACGCAGTATTTT.

This clonotype was picked up many times. This sequence joins TRBV5-1 and TRBJ2-5; D uncertain. There are 12 residues in the CDR3. Per the germline V gene, CDR1 is SGHRS and CDR2 is YFSETQ. V lost 6 bases to trimming and J lost 2 bases, with 8 bases between them. This chain's CDR3 is CASTEDQETQYF. The CDR3 DNA follows: TGCGCCAGCACTGAGGATCAAGAGACCCAGTACTTC.

The rearrangement uses TRBV23-1 and TRBJ1-5; D unresolved. TRBV23-1 is sorted into the ORF group, with uncertain function. V was clipped by 0 bases and J by 3 bases, with 15 bases between them. The CDR3 spans 17 residues. As DNA, the CDR3 is TGCGCCAGCAGTCAATCGATGAGCATCCGACCCAATCAGCCCCAGCATTTT. The encoded protein is CASSQSMSIRPNQPQHF.

This clonotype was recorded at least ten times. The chain uses TRBV4-1 and TRBJ2-3; D could derive from TRBD1 or TRBD2 (5 bases each). The V and J ends lost 4 bases and 2 bases respectively, with 16 bases between them. The CDR3 length is 16 residues. Looked up from germline, CDR1 is MGHRA and CDR2 is YSYEKL. CDR3 residues: CASSLGPSPLTDTQYF. The CDR3 DNA reads as TGCGCCAGCAGCCTGGGACCCTCCCCACTCACAGATACGCAGTATTTT.

This clonotype came up a few times. The CDR3 sequence: CATRSSKDRTDTQYF. As DNA, the CDR3 is TGTGCCACCAGATCGTCGAAGGACAGAACAGATACGCAGTATTTT. The V call is TRBV24-1, the J call TRBJ2-3; tentative D call: TRBD1 (6 bases). This CDR3 is built from 15 residues. With 7 bases removed from V and 3 bases from J, the gap between germline ends came to 16 bases. From germline, CDR1 is KGHDR and CDR2 SFDVKD.

This clonotype came up many times. This chain connects TRBV12-3 or TRBV12-4 to TRBJ2-2, with 8 bases lining up with TRBD2. V was clipped by 5 bases and J by 5 bases; unmatched bases: 7. CDR3 length equals 15 residues. The CDR3 nucleotides read TGTGCCAGCAGTCGTATCGGGGGGGCAACCGGGGAGCTGTTTTTT. Translating it yields CASSRIGGATGELFF.

This clonotype was seen repeatedly, ten times or more. This chain uses TRBV12-3 or TRBV12-4 with TRBJ1-5; D is unresolved. The CDR3 is made up of 15 amino acids. V was clipped by 5 bases and J by 4 bases, with 15 bases between them. The CDR3 protein is CASSDRASQNQPQHF. CDR3 DNA sequence: TGTGCCAGCAGTGACCGAGCCTCCCAGAATCAGCCCCAGCATTTT.

This clonotype was found many times. V gene TRBV20-1 combines with J gene TRBJ2-5; D not certain. Deletions cut 4 bases from V and 4 bases from J, with 13 bases between. This CDR3 has 13 residues. Germline lookup yields CDR1 DFQATT and CDR2 SNEGSKA (reference sequence). The CDR3 spells CSAKRTRRETQYF. The CDR3 coding sequence is TGCAGTGCTAAGAGGACCCGGAGAGAGACCCAGTACTTC.

In its sample, this clonotype was seen many times. CDR3 sequence (DNA): TGCGCCAGCAGCCCCGACACTTTTAGCAATCAGCCCCAGCATTTT. Amino acid sequence: CASSPDTFSNQPQHF. This sequence joins TRBV5-1 and TRBJ1-5; D not resolved. The V end was cut by 4 bases, the J end by 0 bases, with 11 bases between. CDR1 is SGHRS, CDR2 YFSETQ, per germline. The CDR3 sequence is 15 residues long.

There are many counts of this clonotype. This chain links TRBV28 with TRBJ1-1; 10 bases are a match to TRBD1. Germline V gene sequence: CDR1 MDHEN, CDR2 SYDVKM. The junction had 23 bases not matched to a gene; V was cut back by 6 bases and J by 4 bases. The CDR3 extends over 20 amino acids. Here the CDR3 reads CASRPYYSYSGTGVPTEAFF. For the CDR3, the DNA is TGTGCCAGCAGACCTTACTACTCGTATTCCGGGACAGGGGTACCCACTGAAGCTTTCTTT.

This clonotype was recorded many times. The V gene is TRBV5-8, the J gene TRBJ2-3, with TRBD2 matching over 10 bases. V lost 2 bases to trimming and J lost 0 bases; unmatched junction nucleotides: 6. The CDR3 length is 17 residues. Per the germline V gene, CDR1 is SGHTS and CDR2 is YDEGEE. This CDR3 is CASSLTRTSGSTDTQYF. CDR3 in DNA: TGTGCCAGCAGCTTAACCCGGACTAGCGGTAGCACAGATACGCAGTATTTT.

This clonotype has at least ten counts. The chain is built from TRBV11-2 and TRBJ2-7, with D unclear. From germline, CDR1 is SGHAT and CDR2 FQNNGV. Trimming took off 5 bases at V and 2 bases at J, with 10 bases between the two ends. The CDR3 is 13 residues long. The CDR3 DNA is TGTGCCAGCAGCCTCCGACGGACCTACGAGCAGTACGTC. Amino acid sequence: CASSLRRTYEQYV.

J is TRBJ1-4 and V is TRBV6-6; unclear D gene. There are 14 residues in the CDR3. V lost 4 bases to trimming and J lost 5 bases, with 11 bases between them. The germline V gene encodes CDR1 MNHNY and CDR2 SVGAGI (reference sequence). CDR3 bases: TGTGCCAGCAGTTCGATGGGCCCGAATGAAAAACTGTTTTTT. This translates into CASSSMGPNEKLFF.

This clonotype was detected ten times or more. V usage is TRBV6-2 or TRBV6-3 and J usage is TRBJ1-2; D unresolved. The CDR3 has 16 residues. Per germline, CDR1 MNHEY and CDR2 SVGEGT. V lost 7 bases, J lost 4 bases, and 22 bases lay in between. Written as DNA, the CDR3 is TGTGCCAGCAACGACGGTGGGGTGTTTTTGGGCTATGGCTACACCTTC. This encodes CASNDGGVFLGYGYTF.

This rearrangement joins TRBV5-6 to TRBJ1-2; a possible D gene is TRBD1 (6 bases). Per germline, CDR1 SGHDT and CDR2 YYEEEE. V was shortened by 3 bases and J by 4 bases, with 16 bases between the two germline ends. The CDR3 totals 15 residues. The CDR3 region is CASSSYRARGYGYTF. The CDR3 DNA sequence: TGTGCCAGCAGCTCATACAGGGCGCGGGGCTATGGCTACACCTTC.

This clonotype was seen ten or more times. The rearrangement links TRBV5-1 to TRBJ2-2, with D maybe TRBD1 (6 bases). Germline lookup yields CDR1 SGHRS and CDR2 YFSETQ. This CDR3 contains 14 residues. Trimming stripped 4 bases from V and 2 bases from J, with 9 bases between. DNA of the CDR3: TGCGCCAGCAGCGCGGACAGCAACACCGGGGAGCTGTTTTTT. It translates to CASSADSNTGELFF.